This T cell receptor (beta chain) derives from a study of shared clonotypes between healthy human individuals. On this clone itself: The antigen is not known.

The table came from immunoSEQ multiplex PCR; TCRdb's copy has only in-frame clones and leaves some out. Of about 1 million clones in the sample, about 77% are singletons; the top ten hold roughly 1.5%. Study results and caveats: Shared clonotypes across all four donors exceeded non-shared ones in generation probability.

The CDR3 loop spans 14 amino acids. Per the germline V gene, CDR1 is MNHEY and CDR2 is SVGAGI. Losses at the gene ends were 5 bases for V and 2 bases for J; bases not matched to a gene: 3. The donors were all Caucasian adults (living in Nashville, Tennessee). The receptor was derived from a man in his late teens or twenties in good health. This rearrangement joins TRBV6-5 to TRBJ2-7; TRBD2 aligns across 10 bases. Material: memory CD4+ T cells sorted from blood. Subset indicated: CD45RA-negative fraction. In DNA form, the CDR3 reads TGTGCCAGCAGTCGGACTAGCGGAACCTACGAGCAGTACTTC. The encoded protein is CASSRTSGTYEQYF.